This T cell receptor (beta chain) is drawn from a study of T cell responses to AZD1222 COVID-19 vaccine. Whole-study context: Pooling was applied to second doses at about 4 or about 12 weeks.

As concerns this clone: Antigen specificity is unknown.

Libraries were prepared by immunoSEQ multiplex PCR; TCRdb keeps only in-frame clonotypes and omits some of them. The sample shows 150,000 or so clones, about 91% of them seen only once. V lost 7 bases and J 11 bases, leaving 20 bases between the germline ends. The CDR3 is 12 amino acids. Germline loops: CDR1 SQVTM, CDR2 ANQGSEA. Broader study findings: Spike-specific TCR repertoires showed rising breadth and depth after two AZD1222 doses. Of the AZD1222 recipients, only six or seven were seropositive at baseline. White British ancestry dominated among donors, who included more females, and clonal diversity was possibly underestimated.

The sample was peripheral blood, taken on day 0 of AZD1222 vaccination. This TCR was recovered from an adult in good health. The J gene is TRBJ1-1, the V gene TRBV29-1; TRBD1 might be the D (5 bases). CDR3 DNA sequence: TGCAGCGGCAGTATGGACAACAACAGGGCTTTCTTT. This translates into CSGSMDNNRAFF.